This T cell receptor (beta chain) is drawn from a study of T cells in Graves' hyperthyroidism and ophthalmopathy. Study context: The blood sample was taken at first diagnosis, before treatment began. Study findings and constraints: The model foresaw ophthalmopathy a median roughly 6.5 months prior to onset.

There are many counts of this clonotype. Antigen: not known. Ophthalmopathy patients had Clinical Activity Score at least 3, NOSPECS grade at least 4, duration under 3 months. This sample holds PBMCs from under 11 ml fresh peripheral blood. Trimming removed 5 bases from V and 3 bases from J, with 14 bases in between. Germline CDR1 and CDR2: LNHDA and SQIVND (reference sequence). CDR3 length: 15 residues. RNA transcripts provided the source from which TCR beta CDR3 regions were amplified. HTBI primers were the set used in a first-round RT-PCR of the TCR CDR3. TCRdb reprocessed the multiplex PCR reads with MiXCR, giving one entry per CDR3 protein. The sample gives roughly 240,000 distinct CDR3 sequences, about 15% of which show up once; 25% to 30% is in the top ten.

The receptor comes from a woman between 18 and 30 years old with Graves' ophthalmopathy. J is TRBJ1-5 and V is TRBV19; no reliable D call. The source material was blood. The chain's CDR3 is CASSRQETYNQPQHF. The CDR3 DNA reads as TGTGCCAGTAGTCGCCAGGAGACCTACAATCAGCCCCAGCATTTT.